Shown below are 23 T cell receptor beta chains from a single sample sequenced in a study of cytomegalovirus exposure and HLA in healthy donors (TCRdb year 2017). The library was generated by the immunoSEQ multiplex PCR assay. The multiplex PCR relied on a mix of 60 forward primers for TCR Vbeta segments and 13 reverse primers for TCR Jbeta segments. In its TCRdb copy, this immuneACCESS table keeps in-frame sequences only and misses some clones. Where compared with another copy, unresolved V genes explain less than half of these, and the others have no known cause. This sample gives 100,000 to 150,000 clones in total; roughly 85% of them show up just once. The ten largest clones take up approximately 1.1% of the sample. Material: PBMCs. All receptors come from a boy aged 5-17 years in good health and CMV-seronegative.

This chain connects TRBV6-1 to TRBJ2-7; TRBD1 aligns across 10 bases. The V gene's germline CDR1 is MNHNS and CDR2 SASEGT. CDR3 length equals 14 residues. V gave up 4 bases and J gave up 4 bases; unmatched junction bases: 4. CDR3 protein: CASSVRDRGYEQYF. CDR3 nucleotides: TGTGCCAGCAGTGTCCGGGACAGGGGTTACGAGCAGTACTTC.

This chain joins TRBV30 and TRBJ2-7; TRBD1 might be the D (6 bases). V was trimmed by 3 bases and J by 3 bases, leaving 12 bases between them. Germline V gives CDR1 GTSNPN, CDR2 SVGIG (reference sequence). This CDR3 contains 13 residues. The chain's CDR3 is CAWSAQGIYEQYF. CDR3 coding DNA: TGTGCCTGGAGCGCTCAGGGGATCTACGAGCAGTACTTC.

The chain is built from TRBV27 and TRBJ2-7, with D unresolved. The CDR3 contains 13 residues. V lost 4 bases, J lost 3 bases, and 10 bases lay in between. Germline V gene lookup returns CDR1 MNHEY and CDR2 SMNVEV (reference sequence). This CDR3 is CASSSQSGYEQYF. CDR3 DNA sequence: TGTGCCAGCAGTTCCCAGTCAGGCTACGAGCAGTACTTC.

The rearrangement links TRBV15 to TRBJ2-7; weak D call: TRBD2 (6 bases). The CDR3 has 15 residues. Germline CDR1 reads LNHNV; CDR2 reads YYDKDF (reference sequence). The ends were cut back, 0 bases at V and 3 bases at J, with 12 bases in the middle. The CDR3 DNA sequence: TGTGCCACCAGCAGAGAGGGCGGCGGGGACTACGAGCAGTACTTC. Its translation: CATSREGGGDYEQYF.

The gene calls are TRBV6-5 and TRBJ2-1; D is possibly TRBD1 (6 bases). The CDR3 consists of 12 residues. The germline CDR1 and CDR2 sequences are MNHEY and SVGAGI. The V end was cut by 6 bases, the J end by 9 bases, with 12 bases between. The CDR3: CASRSLRGEQFF. For the CDR3, the DNA is TGTGCCAGCAGATCGCTCAGGGGTGAGCAGTTCTTC.

There are a few counts of this clone. This rearrangement joins TRBV7-2 to TRBJ2-6, with 9 bases matching TRBD1. Germline trimming cut 4 bases from V and 1 base from J; bases unmatched to any gene: 5. Germline V lookup: CDR1 SGHTA, CDR2 FQGNSA. This CDR3 is 17 amino acids long. CDR3 loop: CASSSRDRVSGANVLTF. For the CDR3, the DNA is TGTGCCAGCAGCTCTAGGGACAGGGTGTCTGGGGCCAACGTCCTGACTTTC.

This clone was seen a handful of times. The chain uses TRBV6-5 and TRBJ2-3; a weak D match, TRBD1 (6 bases). V lost 7 bases to trimming and J lost 5 bases, with 13 bases between them. Germline V lookup: CDR1 MNHEY, CDR2 SVGAGI. The CDR3 covers 13 residues. CDR3 loop: CASINLGGDTQYF. The DNA for the CDR3 is TGTGCCAGCATCAACCTAGGGGGAGATACGCAGTATTTT.

The chain has TRBV29-1 and TRBJ2-2; 9 bases agree with TRBD2. This CDR3 is 16 amino acids long. Per the germline V gene, CDR1 is SQVTM and CDR2 is ANQGSEA. Trimming removed 2 bases from V and 3 bases from J; junction bases left unmatched: 7. The CDR3 reads CSVEKVVAGDTGELFF. CDR3 bases: TGCAGCGTTGAAAAGGTTGTAGCGGGAGACACCGGGGAGCTGTTTTTT.

The chain links TRBV6-1 to TRBJ2-7; no definite D call. V dropped 5 bases and J dropped 4 bases, with 6 bases sitting between them. Per germline, CDR1 MNHNS and CDR2 SASEGT. The CDR3 contains 11 residues. CDR3 amino acids: CASSYTYEQYF. The DNA for the CDR3 is TGTGCCAGCAGTTACACGTACGAGCAGTACTTC.

The rearrangement links TRBV7-8 to TRBJ2-1, with D maybe TRBD2 (5 bases). The CDR3 sequence is 14 residues long. Between the trimmed V and J ends, which lost 6 bases and 10 bases, there was a span of 19 bases. The germline V gene has CDR1 SGHVS and CDR2 FQNEAQ. CDR3 in DNA: TGTGCCAGCAGGACTACTAGTGGGAACCGAGAGCAGTTCTTC. It encodes CASRTTSGNREQFF.

The chain couples TRBV19 to TRBJ2-1; the match to TRBD2 covers 14 bases. The CDR3 has 15 residues. Germline CDR1 is LNHDA and CDR2 is SQIVND (reference sequence). With 7 bases clipped from V and 9 bases from J, the junction kept 8 bases outside the gene matches. This chain's CDR3 is CASKFGLAGGTEQFF. For the CDR3, the DNA is TGTGCCAGTAAATTCGGACTAGCGGGAGGTACTGAGCAGTTCTTC.

The V call is TRBV30, the J call TRBJ2-3; tentative D call: TRBD2 (6 bases). The germline gives CDR1 GTSNPN, CDR2 SVGIG (reference sequence). Deletions cut 5 bases from V and 2 bases from J, with 8 bases between. The CDR3 is 12 residues long. CDR3 in amino acids: CAWGGPTDTQYF. For the CDR3, the DNA is TGTGCCTGGGGAGGGCCCACAGATACGCAGTATTTT.

The V call is TRBV5-1, the J call TRBJ1-6, with D possibly being TRBD1 (5 bases). Trimming removed 0 bases at V and 7 bases at J, with 5 bases between. Germline values: CDR1 SGHRS, CDR2 YFSETQ. CDR3 size: 13 residues. DNA for the CDR3: TGCGCCAGCAGCTTGGGGGGCAATTCACCCCTCCACTTT. This sequence encodes CASSLGGNSPLHF. Full variable domain (remainder filled in from reference TRBV5-1 and TRBJ1-6): KAGVTQTPRYLIKTRGQQVTLSCSPISGHRSVSWYQQTPGQGLQFLFEYFSETQRNKGNFPGRFSGRQFSNSRSEMNVSTLELGDSALYLCASSLGGNSPLHFGNGTRLTVT.

The chain combines TRBV5-1 with TRBJ2-7; 7 bases agree with TRBD1. From germline, CDR1 is SGHRS and CDR2 YFSETQ. The V gene end was trimmed by 1 base and the J gene end by 3 bases; junction bases not matched to a gene: 7. The CDR3 totals 15 residues. The CDR3 DNA follows: TGCGCCAGCAGCTTGACCGGACAGGTGAACTACGAGCAGTACTTC. It specifies CASSLTGQVNYEQYF. Full variable domain (outside the CDR3, taken from reference TRBV5-1 and TRBJ2-7): KAGVTQTPRYLIKTRGQQVTLSCSPISGHRSVSWYQQTPGQGLQFLFEYFSETQRNKGNFPGRFSGRQFSNSRSEMNVSTLELGDSALYLCASSLTGQVNYEQYFGPGTRLTVT.

V usage is TRBV10-3 and J usage is TRBJ2-7; possibly TRBD1 for D (5 bases). CDR1 is ENHRY and CDR2 is SYGVKD in the germline V gene. The CDR3 sequence is 12 residues long. Between the trimmed V and J ends, which lost 7 bases and 2 bases, there was a span of 9 bases. CDR3 loop: CAIKTVAYEQYF. CDR3 coding DNA: TGTGCCATCAAGACAGTTGCCTACGAGCAGTACTTC.

The V and J genes are TRBV5-8 and TRBJ2-7, with D tentatively TRBD2 (5 bases). The CDR3 has 14 residues. Germline V gene lookup returns CDR1 SGHTS and CDR2 YDEGEE. The V end was cut by 0 bases, the J end by 7 bases, with 14 bases between. CDR3 region: CASSLDTNSGEQYF. The CDR3 nucleotides read TGTGCCAGCAGCTTGGACACAAACTCGGGGGAGCAGTACTTC.

To note about this clone: The junction departs from the called germline gene at one end, perhaps through a read error. The genes are TRBV27 and TRBJ1-5; 9 bases line up with TRBD1. Germline loops: CDR1 MNHEY, CDR2 SMNVEV (reference sequence). The CDR3 has 14 residues. The CDR3 reads CASSLDRGNQLQHF. The CDR3, as DNA: TGTGCCAGCAGTTTAGACAGGGGGAATCAGCTCCAGCATTTT.

V gene TRBV30 combines with J gene TRBJ2-7, with 8 bases identical to TRBD2. Trimming cost V 4 bases and J 0 bases; bases outside gene matches: 2. Germline CDR1 and CDR2: GTSNPN and SVGIG (reference sequence). This CDR3 region has 13 residues. CDR3 loop: CAWTSGSSYEQYF. CDR3 coding DNA: TGTGCCTGGACTAGCGGGTCCTCCTACGAGCAGTACTTC. The variable domain in full, with the rest retrieved from reference TRBV30 and TRBJ2-7, is SQTIHQWPATLVQPVGSPLSLECTVEGTSNPNLYWYRQAAGRGLQLLFYSVGIGQISSEVPQNLSASRPQDRQFILSSKKLLLSDSGFYLCAWTSGSSYEQYFGPGTRLTVT.

V usage is TRBV6-5 and J usage is TRBJ2-7; a weak D match, TRBD2 (5 bases). CDR1 and CDR2 from the germline V gene are MNHEY and SVGAGI. Deletions cut 6 bases from V and 0 bases from J, with 9 bases between. This CDR3 has 13 residues. CDR3 DNA sequence: TGTGCCAGCAGCTTCGACTACTCCTACGAGCAGTACTTC. Translation: CASSFDYSYEQYF.

The V and J genes are TRBV5-1 and TRBJ1-1; D gene uncertain. CDR1 SGHRS and CDR2 YFSETQ come from the germline V gene. The length of the CDR3 is 14 residues. Between the trimmed V and J ends, which lost 4 bases and 5 bases, there was a span of 15 bases. The CDR3 spells CASSHSTNPTEAFF. The DNA of the CDR3 is TGCGCCAGCAGCCACTCGACAAATCCGACTGAAGCTTTCTTT.

The chain is built from TRBV27 and TRBJ2-7; tentative D call: TRBD2 (5 bases). V was pared by 2 bases and J by 8 bases, with 16 bases between. The CDR3 contains 14 residues. From germline, CDR1 is MNHEY and CDR2 SMNVEV (reference sequence). CDR3 nucleotide sequence: TGTGCCAGCAGTTTAGGGCTAGCCCGGGGTCAGCAGTACTTC. It codes for CASSLGLARGQQYF.

This CDR3 is CASSEHGRALETQYF. CDR3 DNA: TGTGCCAGCAGTGAACACGGGAGGGCCCTCGAGACCCAGTACTTC. The chain recombines TRBV2 with TRBJ2-5; 8 positions agree with TRBD2. The CDR3 runs to 15 residues. Germline V gives CDR1 SNHLY, CDR2 FYNNEI. With V trimmed by 2 bases and J by 5 bases, 7 bases remained unmatched.

The genes are TRBV11-2 and TRBJ2-3; TRBD1 aligns across 8 bases. The CDR3 totals 16 residues. Looked up from germline, CDR1 is SGHAT and CDR2 is FQNNGV. J was trimmed by 0 bases and V by 5 bases; bases with no gene match: 7. The CDR3 region has the DNA TGTGCCAGCAGCGCCCCGACAGGGGATAGCACAGATACGCAGTATTTT. Translating it yields CASSAPTGDSTDTQYF.